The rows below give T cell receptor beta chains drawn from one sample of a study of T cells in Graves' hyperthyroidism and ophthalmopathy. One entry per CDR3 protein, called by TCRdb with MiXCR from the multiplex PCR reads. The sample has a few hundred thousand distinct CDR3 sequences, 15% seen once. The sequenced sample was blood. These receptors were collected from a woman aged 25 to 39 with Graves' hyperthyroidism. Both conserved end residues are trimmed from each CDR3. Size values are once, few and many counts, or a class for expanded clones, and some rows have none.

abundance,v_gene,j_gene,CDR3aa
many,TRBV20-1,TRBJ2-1,SAPTLAGGQWSYNEQF
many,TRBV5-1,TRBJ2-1,ASSPTSGSRNEQF
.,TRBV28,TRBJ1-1,ASSFGSVAEAF
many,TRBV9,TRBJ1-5,ASSDFGGASPQH
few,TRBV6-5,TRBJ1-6,ASSFSGQGAYSPLH
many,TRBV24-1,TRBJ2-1,ATRSGRARCNEQF
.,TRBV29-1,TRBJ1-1,SVAVRRSNTEAF
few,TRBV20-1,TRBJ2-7,SARYKTSGRSLGVEQY
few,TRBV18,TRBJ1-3,ASKMGQEHLRGNTIY
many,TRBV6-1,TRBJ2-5,ASSWWTDLQETQY
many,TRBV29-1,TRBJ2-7,SVRDNSYEQY
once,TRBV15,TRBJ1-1,ATSREDSLNTEAF
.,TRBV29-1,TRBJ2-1,RATGPLSSYNEQF
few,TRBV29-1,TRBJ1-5,SAITGNSNQPQH
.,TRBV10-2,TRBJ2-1,ASLTPRSSYNEQF
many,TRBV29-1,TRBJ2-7,SVRRTVELEQY
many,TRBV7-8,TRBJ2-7,ASRRAGGSYEQY
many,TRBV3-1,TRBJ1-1,ASSSRGETEAF
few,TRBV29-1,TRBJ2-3,SVARGGTDTQY
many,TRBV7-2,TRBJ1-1,ASSPRDRGFMNTEAF
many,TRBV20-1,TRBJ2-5,SASGRTEYQETQY
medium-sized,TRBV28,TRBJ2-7,ASAWVAGVGHYEQY
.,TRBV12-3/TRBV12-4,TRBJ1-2,ASKQGAGYT
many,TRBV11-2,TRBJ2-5,ASSLGAGGETQY